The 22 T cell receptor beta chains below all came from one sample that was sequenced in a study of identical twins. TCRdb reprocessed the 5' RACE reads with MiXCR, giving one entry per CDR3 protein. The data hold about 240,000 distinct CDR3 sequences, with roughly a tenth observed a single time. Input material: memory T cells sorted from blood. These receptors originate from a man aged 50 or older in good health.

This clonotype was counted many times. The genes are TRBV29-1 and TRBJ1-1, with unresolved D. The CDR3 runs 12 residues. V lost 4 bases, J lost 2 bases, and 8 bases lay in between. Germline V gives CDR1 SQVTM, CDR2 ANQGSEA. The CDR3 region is CSVGRFNTEAFF. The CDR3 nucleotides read TGCAGCGTTGGCAGATTTAACACTGAAGCTTTCTTT.

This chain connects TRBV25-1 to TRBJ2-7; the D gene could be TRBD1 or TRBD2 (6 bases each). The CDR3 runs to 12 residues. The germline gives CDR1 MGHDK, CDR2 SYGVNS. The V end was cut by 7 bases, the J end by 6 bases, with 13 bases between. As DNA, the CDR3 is TGTGCCAGCACTGGGTGGGGGGCCGAGCAGTACTTC. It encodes CASTGWGAEQYF.

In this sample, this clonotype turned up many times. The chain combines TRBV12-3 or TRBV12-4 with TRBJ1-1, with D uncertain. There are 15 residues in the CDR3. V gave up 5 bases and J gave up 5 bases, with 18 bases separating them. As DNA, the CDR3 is TGTGCCAGCAGTCCTGATGCGGTGGGCAGGACTGAAGCTTTCTTT. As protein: CASSPDAVGRTEAFF.

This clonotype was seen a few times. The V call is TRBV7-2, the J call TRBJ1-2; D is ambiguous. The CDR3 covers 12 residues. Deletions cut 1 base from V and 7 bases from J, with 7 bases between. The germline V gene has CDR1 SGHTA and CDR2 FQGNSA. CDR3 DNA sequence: TGTGCCAGCAGCTTAGACTTCGCTGGCTACACCTTC. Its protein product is CASSLDFAGYTF.

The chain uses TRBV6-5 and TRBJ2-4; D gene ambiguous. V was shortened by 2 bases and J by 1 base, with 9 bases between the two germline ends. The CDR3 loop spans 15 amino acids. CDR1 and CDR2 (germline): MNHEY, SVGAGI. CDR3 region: CASSYSRWAKNIQYF. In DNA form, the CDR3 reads TGTGCCAGCAGTTACAGCCGGTGGGCCAAAAACATTCAGTACTTC.

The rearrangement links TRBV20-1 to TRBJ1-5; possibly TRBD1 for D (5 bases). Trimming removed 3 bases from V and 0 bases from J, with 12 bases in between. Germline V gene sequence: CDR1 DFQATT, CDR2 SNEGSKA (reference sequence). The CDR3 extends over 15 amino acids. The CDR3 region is CSASPPRGSNQPQHF. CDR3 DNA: TGCAGTGCTAGTCCCCCTAGGGGTAGCAATCAGCCCCAGCATTTT.

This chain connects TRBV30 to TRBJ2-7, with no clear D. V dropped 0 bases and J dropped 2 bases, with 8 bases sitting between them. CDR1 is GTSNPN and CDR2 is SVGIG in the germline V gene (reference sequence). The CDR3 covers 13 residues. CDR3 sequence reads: CAWSVANTYEQYF. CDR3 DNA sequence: TGTGCCTGGAGTGTTGCTAACACCTACGAGCAGTACTTC.

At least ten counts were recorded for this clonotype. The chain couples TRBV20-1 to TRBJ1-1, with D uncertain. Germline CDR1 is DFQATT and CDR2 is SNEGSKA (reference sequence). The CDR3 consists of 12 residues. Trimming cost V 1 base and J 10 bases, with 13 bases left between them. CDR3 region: CSARVATSLAFF. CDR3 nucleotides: TGCAGTGCTAGAGTAGCGACAAGTCTAGCTTTCTTT.

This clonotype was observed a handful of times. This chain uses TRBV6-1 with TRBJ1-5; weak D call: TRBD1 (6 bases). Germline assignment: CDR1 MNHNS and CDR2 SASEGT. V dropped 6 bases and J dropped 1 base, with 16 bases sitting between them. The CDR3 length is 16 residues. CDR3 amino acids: CASSLGGPESNQPQHF. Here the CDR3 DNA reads TGTGCCAGCAGCCTAGGGGGACCCGAGAGCAATCAGCCCCAGCATTTT.

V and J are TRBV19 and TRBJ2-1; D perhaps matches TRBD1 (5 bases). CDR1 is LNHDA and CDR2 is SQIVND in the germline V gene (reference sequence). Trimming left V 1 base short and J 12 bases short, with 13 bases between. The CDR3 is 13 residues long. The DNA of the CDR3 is TGTGCCAGTAGTATAGGCTCAGGGCTTGGGCAGTTCTTC. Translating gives CASSIGSGLGQFF.

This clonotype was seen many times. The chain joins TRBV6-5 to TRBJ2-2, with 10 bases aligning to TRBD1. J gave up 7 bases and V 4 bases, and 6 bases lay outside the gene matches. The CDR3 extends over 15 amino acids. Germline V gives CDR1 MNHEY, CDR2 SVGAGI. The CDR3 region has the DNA TGTGCCAGCAGTTCCGGGACAGGGGCTGACGGGGAGCTGTTTTTT. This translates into CASSSGTGADGELFF.

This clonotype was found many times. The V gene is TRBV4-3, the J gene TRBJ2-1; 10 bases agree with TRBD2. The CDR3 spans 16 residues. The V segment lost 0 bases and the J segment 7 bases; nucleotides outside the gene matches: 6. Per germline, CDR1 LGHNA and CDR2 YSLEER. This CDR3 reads CASSQDTAGGYNEQFF. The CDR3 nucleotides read TGCGCCAGCAGCCAAGATACAGCGGGAGGGTATAATGAGCAGTTCTTC.

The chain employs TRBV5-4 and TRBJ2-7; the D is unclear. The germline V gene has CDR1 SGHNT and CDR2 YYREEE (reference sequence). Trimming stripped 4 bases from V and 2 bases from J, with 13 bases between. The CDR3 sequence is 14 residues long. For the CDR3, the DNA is TGTGCCAGCAGCCCGATATCGAGCACCTACGAGCAGTACTTC. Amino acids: CASSPISSTYEQYF.

For the CDR3, the DNA is TGTGCCAGCAGTGAGGACAGGGTTGAAAAACTGTTTTTT. Translation: CASSEDRVEKLFF. The V call is TRBV5-6, the J call TRBJ1-4, with 8 nucleotides matching TRBD1. Unmatched junction bases numbered 4, after V lost 5 bases and J lost 7 bases. Germline loops: CDR1 SGHDT, CDR2 YYEEEE. CDR3 size: 13 residues. Full variable domain (remainder filled in from reference TRBV5-6 and TRBJ1-4): DAGVTQSPTHLIKTRGQQVTLRCSPKSGHDTVSWYQQALGQGPQFIFQYYEEEERQRGNFPDRFSGHQFPNYSSELNVNALLLGDSALYLCASSEDRVEKLFFGSGTQLSVL.

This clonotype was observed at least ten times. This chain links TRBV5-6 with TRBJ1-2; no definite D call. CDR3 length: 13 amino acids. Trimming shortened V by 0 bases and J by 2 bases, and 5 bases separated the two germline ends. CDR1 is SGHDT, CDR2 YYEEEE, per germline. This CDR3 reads CASSLDPNYGYTF. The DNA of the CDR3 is TGTGCCAGCAGCTTGGACCCGAACTATGGCTACACCTTC.

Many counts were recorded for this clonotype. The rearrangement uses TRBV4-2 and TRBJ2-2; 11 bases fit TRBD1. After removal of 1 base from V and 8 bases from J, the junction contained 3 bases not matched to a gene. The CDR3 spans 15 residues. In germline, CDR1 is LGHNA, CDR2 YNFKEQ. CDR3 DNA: TGTGCCAGCAGCCAAGCGGACAGGGGGCTGGGGGAGCTGTTTTTT. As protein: CASSQADRGLGELFF.

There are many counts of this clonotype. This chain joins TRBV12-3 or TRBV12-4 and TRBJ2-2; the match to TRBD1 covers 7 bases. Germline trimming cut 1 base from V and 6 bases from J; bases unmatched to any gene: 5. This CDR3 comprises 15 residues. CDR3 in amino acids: CASSLVGGFAGELFF. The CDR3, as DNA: TGTGCCAGCAGTTTAGTAGGGGGCTTCGCCGGGGAGCTGTTTTTT.

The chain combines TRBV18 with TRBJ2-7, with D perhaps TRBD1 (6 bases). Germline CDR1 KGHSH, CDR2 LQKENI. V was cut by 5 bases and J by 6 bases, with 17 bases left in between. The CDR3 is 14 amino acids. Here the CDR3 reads CASSGRTGQSEQYF. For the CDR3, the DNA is TGTGCCAGCTCAGGTCGTACAGGGCAGAGCGAGCAGTACTTC.

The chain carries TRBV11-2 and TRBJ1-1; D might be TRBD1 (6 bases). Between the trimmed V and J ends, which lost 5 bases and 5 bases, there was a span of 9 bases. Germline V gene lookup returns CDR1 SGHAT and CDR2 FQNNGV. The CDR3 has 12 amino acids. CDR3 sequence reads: CASSDTGTEAFF. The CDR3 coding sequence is TGTGCCAGCAGCGATACAGGGACTGAAGCTTTCTTT.

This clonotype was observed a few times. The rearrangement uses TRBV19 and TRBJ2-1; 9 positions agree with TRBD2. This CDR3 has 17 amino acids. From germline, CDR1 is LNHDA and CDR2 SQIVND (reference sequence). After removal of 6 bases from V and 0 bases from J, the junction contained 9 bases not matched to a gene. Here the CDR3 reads CASRSREGRSSYNEQFF. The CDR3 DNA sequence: TGTGCCAGTAGGTCGCGGGAGGGCAGGAGCTCCTACAATGAGCAGTTCTTC. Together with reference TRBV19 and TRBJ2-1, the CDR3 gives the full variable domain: DGGITQSPKYLFRKEGQNVTLSCEQNLNHDAMYWYRQDPGQGLRLIYYSQIVNDFQKGDIAEGYSVSREKKESFPLTVTSAQKNPTAFYLCASRSREGRSSYNEQFFGPGTRLTVL.

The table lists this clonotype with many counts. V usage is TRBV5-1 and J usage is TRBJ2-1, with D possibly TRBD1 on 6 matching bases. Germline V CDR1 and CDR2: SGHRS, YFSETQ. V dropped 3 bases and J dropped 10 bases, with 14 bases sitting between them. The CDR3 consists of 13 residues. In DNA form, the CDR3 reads TGCGCCAGCAGCTCTCCAGGACAGCAGGAGCAGTTCTTC. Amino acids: CASSSPGQQEQFF.

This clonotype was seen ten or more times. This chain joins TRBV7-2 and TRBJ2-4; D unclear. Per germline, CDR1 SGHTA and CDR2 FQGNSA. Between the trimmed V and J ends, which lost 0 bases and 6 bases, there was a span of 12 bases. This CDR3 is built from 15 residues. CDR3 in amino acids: CASSLAANRANIQYF. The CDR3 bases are TGTGCCAGCAGCTTAGCGGCTAACCGGGCAAACATTCAGTACTTC.